This TCR beta chain was identified during a study of OX40 agonist ivuxolimab in advanced cancers. The study's findings and limits: By week 6 at 0.1 to 3.0 mg/kg, blood CD4+ and CD8+ T cells had expanded clonally.

Repertoires were generated with immunoSEQ multiplex PCR, while TCRdb's copy carries only in-frame clones and drops some. The sample lists tens of thousands of clones, approximately 89% occurring once. Trimming removed 1 base from V and 7 bases from J, with 11 bases in between. Germline CDR1 reads GTSNPN; CDR2 reads SVGIG (reference sequence). The CDR3 contains 13 residues. It was autoimmune disease history or systemic immunosuppression that excluded patients. Turning to this clone: The antigen is not known.

The specimen was CD4+ or CD8+ T cells sorted from blood, collected in a trial of the OX40 agonist ivuxolimab. The chain recombines TRBV30 with TRBJ1-5; D gene unclear. This TCR came from an adult with an advanced solid tumor such as melanoma, head and neck, liver or kidney cancer. The CDR3 DNA sequence: TGTGCCTGGAGTGGAAGCCAAGGGCAGCCCCAGCATTTT. Its protein product is CAWSGSQGQPQHF.